This passage covers 27 T cell receptor beta chains from one sample sequenced in a study of immunodeficiency. Sequencing was performed with immunoSEQ multiplex PCR; in TCRdb, only in-frame clones are kept and a portion is missing. The table has about 3,900 clones, about 93% seen once. Sequencing was carried out using CD4+ T cells from blood. These receptors were obtained from a human donor in good health.

This rearrangement joins TRBV18 to TRBJ2-7, with 10 bases aligning to TRBD1. The CDR3 runs to 15 residues. The J segment lost 5 bases and the V segment lost 3 bases, leaving 7 bases of the junction unmatched. Germline CDR1 is KGHSH and CDR2 is LQKENI. The DNA of the CDR3 is TGTGCCAGCTCACCCATGACAGGGGGCTTCAACGAGCAGTACTTC. Residues: CASSPMTGGFNEQYF.

In DNA, the CDR3 is TGTGCCAGCAACGGGGGGGCGCATGAAAAACTGTTTTTT. Translation: CASNGGAHEKLFF. The chain links TRBV7-9 to TRBJ1-4, with D tentatively TRBD1 (6 bases). Germline values: CDR1 SEHNR, CDR2 FQNEAQ (reference sequence). The V gene lost 7 bases and the J gene lost 6 bases, with 12 bases spanning the gap. The CDR3 covers 13 residues.

The chain carries TRBV5-6 and TRBJ2-7; D remains ambiguous. V lost 0 bases to trimming and J lost 0 bases, with 16 bases between them. The CDR3 contains 17 residues. Looked up from germline, CDR1 is SGHDT and CDR2 is YYEEEE. CDR3 in amino acids: CASSLDGSGRPSYEQYF. CDR3 nucleotides: TGTGCCAGCAGCTTGGACGGTAGTGGCCGCCCCTCCTACGAGCAGTACTTC.

The chain links TRBV10-3 to TRBJ1-1, with a possible D match to TRBD1 (5 bases). Trimming left V 5 bases short and J 1 base short, with 11 bases between. Germline CDR1 is ENHRY and CDR2 is SYGVKD. The CDR3 sequence is 14 residues long. CDR3: CAISIGATNTEAFF. In nucleotides, the CDR3 is TGTGCCATCAGTATAGGGGCTACGAACACTGAAGCTTTCTTT.

This sequence joins TRBV5-1 and TRBJ2-1, with 13 bases matching TRBD2. The ends lost 4 bases at V and 6 bases at J; junction bases unmatched: 10. Germline lookup yields CDR1 SGHRS and CDR2 YFSETQ. The CDR3 runs 17 residues. In DNA, the CDR3 is TGCGCCAGCAGCGAACCCACTAGCGGGAGGGCCGGCAATGAGCAGTTCTTC. It codes for CASSEPTSGRAGNEQFF.

V and J are TRBV2 and TRBJ2-5; 13 bases agree with TRBD2. V lost 7 bases, J lost 7 bases, and 9 bases stayed unmatched. The CDR3 loop spans 15 amino acids. Germline values: CDR1 SNHLY, CDR2 FYNNEI. The DNA of the CDR3 is TGTGCCAGCAAAACCGGGACTAGCGGGGTTGGGACCCAGTACTTC. Its protein product is CASKTGTSGVGTQYF. Looking up the rest from reference TRBV2 and TRBJ2-5 gives the full variable domain: EPEVTQTPSHQVTQMGQEVILRCVPISNHLYFYWYRQILGQKVEFLVSFYNNEISEKSEIFDDQFSVERPDGSNFTLKIRSTKLEDSAMYFCASKTGTSGVGTQYFGPGTRLLVL.

In nucleotides, the CDR3 is TGTGCCAGCAGCCCGATAGCGGGAGGGTTCCACGAGCAGTACTTC. Translating gives CASSPIAGGFHEQYF. This rearrangement joins TRBV7-3 to TRBJ2-7; 11 nucleotides match TRBD2. CDR1 is SGHTA, CDR2 FQGTGA, per germline. V was pared by 5 bases and J by 5 bases, with 8 bases of the junction left unmatched. The CDR3 totals 15 residues.

The CDR3 region has the DNA TGCAGCGTTAGAGGGACTAGCGGGAGTGAGCAGTACTTC. As protein: CSVRGTSGSEQYF. This chain links TRBV29-1 with TRBJ2-7; 14 bases map to TRBD2. The CDR3 loop spans 13 amino acids. The germline gives CDR1 SQVTM, CDR2 ANQGSEA. Trimming removed 5 bases from V and 7 bases from J; junction bases left unmatched: 4.

The genes are TRBV24-1 and TRBJ2-2; 10 nucleotides line up with TRBD2. The V gene's germline CDR1 is KGHDR and CDR2 SFDVKD. The CDR3 is 18 amino acids. Trimming removed 4 bases from V and 2 bases from J; junction bases left unmatched: 9. The CDR3 here is CATSDPPGLANNTGELFF. For the CDR3, the DNA is TGTGCCACCAGTGACCCACCGGGACTAGCGAATAACACCGGGGAGCTGTTTTTT.

CDR3: CASSRGLAGELRRETQYF. The DNA for the CDR3 is TGCGCCAGCAGCAGAGGACTAGCGGGGGAACTGAGAAGAGAGACCCAGTACTTC. This sequence joins TRBV5-1 and TRBJ2-5, with 13 bases aligning to TRBD2. Trimming removed 4 bases from V and 4 bases from J; junction bases left unmatched: 13. The germline V gene has CDR1 SGHRS and CDR2 YFSETQ. The CDR3 has 18 amino acids.

V and J are TRBV18 and TRBJ1-1; the D is unclear. The CDR3 loop spans 15 amino acids. V gave up 2 bases and J gave up 0 bases, with 10 bases separating them. CDR1 and CDR2 (germline): KGHSH, LQKENI. The CDR3 reads CASSPTSSMNTEAFF. CDR3 bases: TGTGCCAGCTCACCAACATCGAGCATGAACACTGAAGCTTTCTTT. The variable domain in full, completed from reference TRBV18 and TRBJ1-1, reads NAGVMQNPRHLVRRRGQEARLRCSPMKGHSHVYWYRQLPEEGLKFMVYLQKENIIDESGMPKERFSAEFPKEGPSILRIQQVVRGDSAAYFCASSPTSSMNTEAFFGQGTRLTVV.

The V and J genes are TRBV28 and TRBJ2-7; TRBD1 or TRBD2 may be the D gene (5 bases each). CDR1 is MDHEN and CDR2 is SYDVKM in the germline V gene. This CDR3 has 13 amino acids. The V end was cut by 7 bases, the J end by 5 bases, with 15 bases between. CDR3 sequence: CASMGVVPNEQYF. The CDR3 coding sequence is TGTGCCAGCATGGGGGTGGTGCCGAACGAGCAGTACTTC. The full variable domain, in which reference TRBV28 and TRBJ2-7 provide the parts outside the CDR3, is DVKVTQSSRYLVKRTGEKVFLECVQDMDHENMFWYRQDPGLGLRLIYFSYDVKMKEKGDIPEGYSVSREKKERFSLILESASTNQTSMYLCASMGVVPNEQYFGPGTRLTVT.

The chain joins TRBV30 to TRBJ2-2, with 9 positions matching TRBD1. This CDR3 region has 19 residues. With V trimmed by 2 bases and J by 3 bases, 16 bases remained unmatched. Germline CDR1 and CDR2: GTSNPN and SVGIG (reference sequence). CDR3 coding DNA: TGTGCCTGGAGTCCCCGAGGACAGGGGATACGTCGCGACACCGGGGAGCTGTTTTTT. Its translation is CAWSPRGQGIRRDTGELFF.

The gene calls are TRBV27 and TRBJ1-1; tentative D call: TRBD1 (5 bases). This CDR3 is 14 amino acids long. The germline CDR1 and CDR2 sequences are MNHEY and SMNVEV (reference sequence). V was cut by 4 bases and J by 4 bases, with 13 bases left in between. The CDR3 loop reads CASSSWDAGTEAFF. CDR3 in DNA: TGTGCCAGCAGTTCCTGGGACGCGGGCACTGAAGCTTTCTTT.

The V and J genes are TRBV6-4 and TRBJ2-3; D could derive from TRBD1 or TRBD2 (5 bases each). The V gene lost 5 bases and the J gene lost 0 bases, with 12 bases spanning the gap. This CDR3 comprises 15 residues. The V gene's germline CDR1 is MRHNA and CDR2 SNTAGT. DNA for the CDR3: TGTGCCAGCAGTCCAGGGACCCGCAGCACAGATACGCAGTATTTT. It yields the protein CASSPGTRSTDTQYF.

This chain uses TRBV2 with TRBJ2-6, with 9 nucleotides matching TRBD2. Germline lookup yields CDR1 SNHLY and CDR2 FYNNEI. Trimming removed 5 bases from V and 0 bases from J; junction bases left unmatched: 8. The CDR3 loop spans 18 amino acids. The DNA of the CDR3 is TGTGCCAGCAGTTACCTTCGCGGGGGGGGCTCTGGGGCCAACGTCCTGACTTTC. Translated, it gives CASSYLRGGGSGANVLTF.

The chain is built from TRBV9 and TRBJ2-3, with TRBD2 identical over 11 bases. Germline V CDR1 and CDR2: SGDLS, YYNGEE. The CDR3 consists of 16 residues. J was trimmed by 2 bases and V by 3 bases; bases with no gene match: 5. CDR3 sequence (DNA): TGTGCCAGCAGCGCAGGACTAGCGGGCTACACAGATACGCAGTATTTT. Amino acid sequence: CASSAGLAGYTDTQYF.

This clone came up a few times. The chain joins TRBV4-1 to TRBJ1-5; 10 bases are a match to TRBD1. CDR3 size: 18 residues. V shed 2 bases and J 6 bases; nucleotides not matched to a gene: 13. Germline V lookup: CDR1 MGHRA, CDR2 YSYEKL. CDR3 in amino acids: CASSQHGVDRGVSQPQHF. CDR3 in DNA: TGCGCCAGCAGCCAACACGGGGTGGACAGGGGGGTGAGTCAGCCCCAGCATTTT.

This clone was detected only once. V usage is TRBV5-6 and J usage is TRBJ2-6; D perhaps matches TRBD2 (6 bases). The length of the CDR3 is 13 residues. Trimming pared 6 bases from V and 12 bases from J, leaving 16 bases between. In germline, CDR1 is SGHDT, CDR2 YYEEEE. The CDR3 DNA reads TGTGCCAGCACCACCGGGACTTTAACCGTCCTGACTTTC. It translates to CASTTGTLTVLTF.

V is TRBV27 and J is TRBJ1-1; D is perhaps TRBD1 (5 bases). The CDR3 runs to 11 residues. Germline V gives CDR1 MNHEY, CDR2 SMNVEV (reference sequence). Trimming shortened V by 5 bases and J by 11 bases, and 12 bases separated the two germline ends. The CDR3 here is CASSAQGRAFF. The DNA of the CDR3 is TGTGCCAGCAGTGCCCAGGGAAGGGCTTTCTTT.

The CDR3 nucleotides read TGTGCCAGCAGCTTCGGGACAGTTAACTATGGCTACACCTTC. Translation gives CASSFGTVNYGYTF. The chain couples TRBV7-2 to TRBJ1-2; 7 nucleotides agree with TRBD1. Per germline, CDR1 SGHTA and CDR2 FQGNSA. V was clipped by 3 bases and J by 1 base; unmatched bases: 2. The CDR3 is 14 amino acids.

This CDR3 reads CASSAGGDRNEAFF. DNA for the CDR3: TGTGCCAGCAGTGCGGGGGGTGATAGGAATGAAGCTTTCTTT. The gene calls are TRBV28 and TRBJ1-1; D is perhaps TRBD1 (5 bases). The CDR3 length is 14 residues. Germline values: CDR1 MDHEN, CDR2 SYDVKM. Trimming removed 5 bases from V and 7 bases from J, with 17 bases in between. Full variable domain (missing parts from reference TRBV28 and TRBJ1-1): DVKVTQSSRYLVKRTGEKVFLECVQDMDHENMFWYRQDPGLGLRLIYFSYDVKMKEKGDIPEGYSVSREKKERFSLILESASTNQTSMYLCASSAGGDRNEAFFGQGTRLTVV.

A few counts support this clone. The CDR3 nucleotides read TGTGCCAGCAGTAAACAGGGGCTCGAGCAGTACTTC. This gives the protein CASSKQGLEQYF. The chain carries TRBV7-3 and TRBJ2-7, with 7 positions matching TRBD1. This CDR3 has 12 residues. V gave up 6 bases and J gave up 6 bases; unmatched junction bases: 5. Looked up from germline, CDR1 is SGHTA and CDR2 is FQGTGA.

V and J are TRBV15 and TRBJ2-7; tentatively, D is TRBD1 (6 bases). This CDR3 spans 14 amino acids. V lost 5 bases and J lost 7, with 18 bases in between. In germline, CDR1 is LNHNV, CDR2 YYDKDF (reference sequence). This CDR3 is CATSSRGRSSEQYF. Written as DNA, the CDR3 is TGTGCCACCAGCTCCAGGGGACGGTCAAGTGAGCAGTACTTC. The full variable domain, rest sourced from reference TRBV15 and TRBJ2-7, is DAMVIQNPRYQVTQFGKPVTLSCSQTLNHNVMYWYQQKSSQAPKLLFHYYDKDFNNEADTPDNFQSRRPNTSFCFLDIRSPGLGDTAMYLCATSSRGRSSEQYFGPGTRLTVT.

V is TRBV10-3 and J is TRBJ2-1, with 14 bases fitting TRBD2. Germline loops: CDR1 ENHRY, CDR2 SYGVKD. The CDR3 totals 16 residues. Unmatched junction bases numbered 2, after V lost 0 bases and J lost 7 bases. The DNA for the CDR3 is TGTGCCATCAGTGAGTCGGGACTAGCGGGAGTGAATGAGCAGTTCTTC. This sequence encodes CAISESGLAGVNEQFF.

The gene calls are TRBV19 and TRBJ2-7; 13 bases agree with TRBD2. This CDR3 contains 17 residues. Germline V gives CDR1 LNHDA, CDR2 SQIVND (reference sequence). Germline trimming cut 3 bases from V and 6 bases from J; bases unmatched to any gene: 11. Here the CDR3 DNA reads TGTGCCAGTAGTATGGGAACTAGCGGGAGGGGATCGGCCGAGCAGTACTTC. Protein sequence: CASSMGTSGRGSAEQYF.

The gene calls are TRBV9 and TRBJ1-3; tentative D call: TRBD1 (6 bases). Trimming cost V 4 bases and J 2 bases, with 10 bases left between them. CDR3 length: 14 residues. The V gene's germline CDR1 is SGDLS and CDR2 YYNGEE. The CDR3 region has the DNA TGTGCCAGCAGCCCCAGGACAGCTGGAAACACCATATATTTT. This translates into CASSPRTAGNTIYF. The full variable domain, with the rest looked up from reference TRBV9 and TRBJ1-3, is DSGVTQTPKHLITATGQRVTLRCSPRSGDLSVYWYQQSLDQGLQFLIQYYNGEERAKGNILERFSAQQFPDLHSELNLSSLELGDSALYFCASSPRTAGNTIYFGEGSWLTVV.